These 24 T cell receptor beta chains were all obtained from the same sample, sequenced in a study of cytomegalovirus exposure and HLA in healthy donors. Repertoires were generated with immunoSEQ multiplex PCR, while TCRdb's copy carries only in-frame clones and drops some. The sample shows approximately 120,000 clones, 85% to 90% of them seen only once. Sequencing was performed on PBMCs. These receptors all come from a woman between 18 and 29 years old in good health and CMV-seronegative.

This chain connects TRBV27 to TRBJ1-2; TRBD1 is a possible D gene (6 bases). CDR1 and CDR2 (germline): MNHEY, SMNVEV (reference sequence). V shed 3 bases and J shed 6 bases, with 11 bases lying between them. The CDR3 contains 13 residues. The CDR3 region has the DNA TGTGCCAGCAGTTTTAGGGGGGGGGATGGCTACACCTTC. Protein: CASSFRGGDGYTF.

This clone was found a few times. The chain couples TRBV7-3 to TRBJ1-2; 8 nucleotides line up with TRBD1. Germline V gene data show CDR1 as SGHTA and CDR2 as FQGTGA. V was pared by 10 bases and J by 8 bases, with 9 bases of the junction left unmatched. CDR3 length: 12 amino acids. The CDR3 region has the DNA TGTGCCACCCAGGGGGCGGCTGGGGGCTACACCTTC. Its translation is CATQGAAGGYTF.

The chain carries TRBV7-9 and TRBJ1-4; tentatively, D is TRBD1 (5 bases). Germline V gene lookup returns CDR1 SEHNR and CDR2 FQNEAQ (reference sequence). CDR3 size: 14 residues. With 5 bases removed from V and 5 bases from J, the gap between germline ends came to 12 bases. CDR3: CASSRWDSNEKLFF. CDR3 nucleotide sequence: TGTGCCAGCAGCCGGTGGGACTCAAATGAAAAACTGTTTTTT. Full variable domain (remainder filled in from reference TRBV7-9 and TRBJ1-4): DTGVSQNPRHKITKRGQNVTFRCDPISEHNRLYWYRQTLGQGPEFLTYFQNEAQLEKSRLLSDRFSAERPKGSFSTLEIQRTEQGDSAMYLCASSRWDSNEKLFFGSGTQLSVL.

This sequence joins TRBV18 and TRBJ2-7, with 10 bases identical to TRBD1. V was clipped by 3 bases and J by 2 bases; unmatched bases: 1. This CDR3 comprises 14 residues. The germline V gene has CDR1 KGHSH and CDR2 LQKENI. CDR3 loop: CASSPGTGAYEQYF. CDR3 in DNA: TGTGCCAGCTCACCCGGGACAGGGGCCTACGAGCAGTACTTC.

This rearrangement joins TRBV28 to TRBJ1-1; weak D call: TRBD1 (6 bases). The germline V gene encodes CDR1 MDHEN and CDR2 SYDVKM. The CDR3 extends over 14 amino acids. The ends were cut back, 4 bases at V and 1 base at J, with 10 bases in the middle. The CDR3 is CASSSGHPNTEAFF. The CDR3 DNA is TGTGCCAGCAGTTCGGGACACCCGAACACTGAAGCTTTCTTT.

This chain's CDR3 is CASRTLILAEAFF. The CDR3 region has the DNA TGTGCCAGCAGAACACTAATTCTCGCTGAAGCTTTCTTT. The chain employs TRBV6-6 and TRBJ1-1; D is unclear. Trimming left V 6 bases short and J 6 bases short, with 14 bases between. This CDR3 spans 13 amino acids. CDR1 and CDR2 from the germline V gene are MNHNY and SVGAGI (reference sequence).

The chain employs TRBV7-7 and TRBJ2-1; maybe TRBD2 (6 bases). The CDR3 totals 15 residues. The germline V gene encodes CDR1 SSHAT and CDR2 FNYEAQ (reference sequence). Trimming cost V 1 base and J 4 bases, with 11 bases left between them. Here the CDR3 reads CASSLDGSGYNEQFF. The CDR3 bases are TGTGCCAGCAGCTTAGACGGGAGCGGGTACAATGAGCAGTTCTTC.

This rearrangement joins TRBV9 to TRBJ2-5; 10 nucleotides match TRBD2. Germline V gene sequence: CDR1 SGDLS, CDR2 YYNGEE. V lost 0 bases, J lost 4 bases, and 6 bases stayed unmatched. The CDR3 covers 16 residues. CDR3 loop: CASSVETSGGGETQYF. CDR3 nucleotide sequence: TGTGCCAGCAGCGTAGAGACGAGCGGGGGGGGAGAGACCCAGTACTTC.

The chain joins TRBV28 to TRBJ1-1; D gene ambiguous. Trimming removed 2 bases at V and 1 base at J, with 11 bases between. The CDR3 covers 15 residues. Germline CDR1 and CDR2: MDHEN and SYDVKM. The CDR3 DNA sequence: TGTGCCAGCAGTTTAGTTGGGCAGAGGAACACTGAAGCTTTCTTT. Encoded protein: CASSLVGQRNTEAFF.

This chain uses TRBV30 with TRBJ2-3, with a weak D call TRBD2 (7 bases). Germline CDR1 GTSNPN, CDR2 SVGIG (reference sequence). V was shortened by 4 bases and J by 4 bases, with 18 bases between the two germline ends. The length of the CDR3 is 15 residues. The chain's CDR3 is CAWISGAGAADTQYF. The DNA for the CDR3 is TGTGCCTGGATAAGTGGGGCGGGGGCGGCAGATACGCAGTATTTT.

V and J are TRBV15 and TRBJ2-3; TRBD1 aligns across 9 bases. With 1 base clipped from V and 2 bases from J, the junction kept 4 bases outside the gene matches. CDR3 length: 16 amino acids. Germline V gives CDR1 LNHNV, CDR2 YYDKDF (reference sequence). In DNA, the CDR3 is TGTGCCACCAGCAGAGGGACAGGGGTTCACACAGATACGCAGTATTTT. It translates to CATSRGTGVHTDTQYF.

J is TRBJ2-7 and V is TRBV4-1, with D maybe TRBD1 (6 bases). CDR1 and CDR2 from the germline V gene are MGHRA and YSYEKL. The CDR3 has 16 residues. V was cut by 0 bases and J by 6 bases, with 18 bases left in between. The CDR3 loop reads CASSQEGLDSIFEQYF. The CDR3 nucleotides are TGCGCCAGCAGCCAAGAGGGATTGGACAGCATCTTCGAGCAGTACTTC.

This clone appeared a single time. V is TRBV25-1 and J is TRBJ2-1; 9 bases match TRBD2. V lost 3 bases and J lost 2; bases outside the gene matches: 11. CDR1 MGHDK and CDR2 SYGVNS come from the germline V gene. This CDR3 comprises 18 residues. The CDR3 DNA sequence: TGTGCCAGCAGTGATTTGGCTAGCGGGATGGGACCCTACAATGAGCAGTTCTTC. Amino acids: CASSDLASGMGPYNEQFF.

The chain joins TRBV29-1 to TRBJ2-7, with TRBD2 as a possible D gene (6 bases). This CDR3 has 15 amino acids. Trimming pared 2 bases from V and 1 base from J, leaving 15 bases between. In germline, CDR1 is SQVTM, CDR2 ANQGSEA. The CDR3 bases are TGCAGCGTTGAAAAGGGGACTCCTTTTTCCTACGAGCAGTACTTC. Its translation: CSVEKGTPFSYEQYF.

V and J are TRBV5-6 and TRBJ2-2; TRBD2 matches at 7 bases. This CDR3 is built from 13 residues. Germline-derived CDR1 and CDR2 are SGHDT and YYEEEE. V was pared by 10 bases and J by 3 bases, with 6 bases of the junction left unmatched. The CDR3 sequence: CASLAVYTGELFF. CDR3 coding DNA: TGTGCCTCGCTAGCGGTATACACCGGGGAGCTGTTTTTT.

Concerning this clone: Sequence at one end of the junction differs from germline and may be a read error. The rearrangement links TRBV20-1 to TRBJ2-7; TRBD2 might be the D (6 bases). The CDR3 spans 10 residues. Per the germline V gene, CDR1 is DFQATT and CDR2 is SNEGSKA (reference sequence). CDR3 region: CSARRLREDF. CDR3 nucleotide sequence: TGCAGTGCTAGAAGGCTCAGGGAGGACTTC.

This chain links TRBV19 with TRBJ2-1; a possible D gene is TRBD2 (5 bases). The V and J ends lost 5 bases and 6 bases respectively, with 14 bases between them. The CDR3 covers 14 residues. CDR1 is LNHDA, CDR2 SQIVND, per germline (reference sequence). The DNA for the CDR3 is TGTGCCAGTAGTGTGAATCGGGGTGGCAATGAGCAGTTCTTC. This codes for CASSVNRGGNEQFF.

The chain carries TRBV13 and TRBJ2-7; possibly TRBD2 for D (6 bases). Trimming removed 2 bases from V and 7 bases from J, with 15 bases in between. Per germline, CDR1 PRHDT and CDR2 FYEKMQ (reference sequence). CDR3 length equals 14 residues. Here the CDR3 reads CASSLRGGPREQYF. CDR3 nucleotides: TGTGCCAGCAGCTTACGGGGAGGTCCCAGGGAGCAGTACTTC.

Here the CDR3 reads CASSPARGGGTDTQYF. In DNA form, the CDR3 reads TGTGCCAGCAGTCCCGCCCGGGGAGGGGGCACAGATACGCAGTATTTT. The V gene is TRBV28, the J gene TRBJ2-3, with TRBD2 matching 7 bases. With V trimmed by 5 bases and J by 1 base, 9 bases remained unmatched. The CDR3 is 16 residues long. Germline loops: CDR1 MDHEN, CDR2 SYDVKM.

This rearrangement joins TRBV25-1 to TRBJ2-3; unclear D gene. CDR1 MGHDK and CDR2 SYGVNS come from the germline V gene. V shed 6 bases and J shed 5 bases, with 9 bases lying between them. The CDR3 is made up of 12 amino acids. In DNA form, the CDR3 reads TGTGCCAGCAGCCACACCCTAGATACGCAGTATTTT. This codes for CASSHTLDTQYF. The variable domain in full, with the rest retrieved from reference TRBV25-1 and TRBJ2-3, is EADIYQTPRYLVIGTGKKITLECSQTMGHDKMYWYQQDPGMELHLIHYSYGVNSTEKGDLSSESTVSRIRTEHFPLTLESARPSHTSQYLCASSHTLDTQYFGPGTRLTVL.

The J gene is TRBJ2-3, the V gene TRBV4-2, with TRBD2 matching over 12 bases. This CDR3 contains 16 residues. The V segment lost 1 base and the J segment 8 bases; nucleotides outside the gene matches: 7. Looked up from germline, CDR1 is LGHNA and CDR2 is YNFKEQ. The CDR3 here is CASSQAPSGGAVTQYF. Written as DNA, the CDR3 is TGTGCCAGCAGCCAAGCACCTAGCGGGGGGGCTGTTACGCAGTATTTT.

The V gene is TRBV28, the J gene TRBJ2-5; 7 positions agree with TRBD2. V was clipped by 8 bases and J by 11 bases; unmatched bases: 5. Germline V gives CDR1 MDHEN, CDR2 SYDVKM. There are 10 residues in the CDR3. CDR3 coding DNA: TGTGCCAGCGGCCGGGACTATCAGTACTTC. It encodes CASGRDYQYF. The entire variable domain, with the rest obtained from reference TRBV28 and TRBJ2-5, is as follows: DVKVTQSSRYLVKRTGEKVFLECVQDMDHENMFWYRQDPGLGLRLIYFSYDVKMKEKGDIPEGYSVSREKKERFSLILESASTNQTSMYLCASGRDYQYFGPGTRLLVL.

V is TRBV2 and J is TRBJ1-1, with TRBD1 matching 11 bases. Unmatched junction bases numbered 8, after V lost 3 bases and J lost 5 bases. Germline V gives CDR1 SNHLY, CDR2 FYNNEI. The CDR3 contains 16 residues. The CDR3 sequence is CASSDRDRGASTEAFF. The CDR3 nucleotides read TGTGCCAGCAGTGATCGGGACAGGGGGGCGAGTACTGAAGCTTTCTTT.

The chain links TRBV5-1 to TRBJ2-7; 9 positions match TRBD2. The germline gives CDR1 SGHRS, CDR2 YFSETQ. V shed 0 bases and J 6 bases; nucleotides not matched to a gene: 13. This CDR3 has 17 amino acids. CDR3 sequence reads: CASSLVAVGGGAVEQYF. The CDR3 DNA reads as TGCGCCAGCAGCTTGGTGGCGGTGGGCGGGGGGGCCGTCGAGCAGTACTTC.